One and the same sample provided the 23 T cell receptor beta chains below, sequenced in a study of shared clonotypes between healthy human individuals. Assay: immunoSEQ multiplex PCR; the TCRdb copy retains only in-frame clones and omits some. This table has over 1.5 million clones, around 98% appearing once. Sample: naive CD4+ T cells sorted from blood. This sample's subset: CD45RA+ positively selected. The receptors originated from a man younger than 45 in good health.

The J gene is TRBJ1-1, the V gene TRBV19, with a possible D match to TRBD1 (5 bases). The germline V gene encodes CDR1 LNHDA and CDR2 SQIVND (reference sequence). V was clipped by 1 base and J by 0 bases, with 12 bases between them. The CDR3 loop spans 16 amino acids. The CDR3 DNA reads as TGTGCCAGTAGTATAGGGGAAAGACAGCTGAACACTGAAGCTTTCTTT. This translates into CASSIGERQLNTEAFF.

CDR3 protein: CASSLGQDTQYF. The CDR3, as DNA: TGCGCCAGCAGCTTGGGGCAAGATACGCAGTATTTT. This chain joins TRBV5-1 and TRBJ2-3; D not certain. Germline V CDR1 and CDR2: SGHRS, YFSETQ. This CDR3 comprises 12 residues. Deletions cut 0 bases from V and 5 bases from J, with 4 bases between.

V usage is TRBV4-3 and J usage is TRBJ1-2, with TRBD1 as a possible D gene (5 bases). Germline-derived CDR1 and CDR2 are LGHNA and YSLEER. Trimming shortened V by 4 bases and J by 8 bases, and 14 bases separated the two germline ends. The CDR3 runs to 13 residues. The CDR3 DNA reads TGCGCCAGCAGCCTATATAGGGGAGGGGGCTACACCTTC. Its protein is CASSLYRGGGYTF.

The chain carries TRBV18 and TRBJ2-1; D is unresolved. Trimming took 2 bases from V and 7 from J, leaving 15 bases between them. Germline values: CDR1 KGHSH, CDR2 LQKENI. The CDR3 length is 15 residues. CDR3 in DNA: TGTGCCAGCTCACCATACCCTCAGGTGGGGAATGAGCAGTTCTTC. The encoded protein is CASSPYPQVGNEQFF.

As for this clone: Other DNA sequences in the sample encode the same CDR3. V and J are TRBV18 and TRBJ2-1, with TRBD2 as a possible D gene (6 bases). The CDR3 has 15 residues. Germline V CDR1 and CDR2: KGHSH, LQKENI. Trimming left V 2 bases short and J 2 bases short, with 10 bases between. CDR3 amino acids: CASSPLADTYNEQFF. The CDR3 nucleotides are TGTGCCAGCTCACCATTAGCGGATACCTACAATGAGCAGTTCTTC.

This rearrangement joins TRBV5-4 to TRBJ2-7; 7 positions agree with TRBD2. V lost 0 bases to trimming and J lost 4 bases; unmatched junction nucleotides: 7. Germline assignment: CDR1 SGHNT and CDR2 YYREEE (reference sequence). The CDR3 covers 15 residues. The CDR3 spells CASSLAAGAPYEQYF. The CDR3 nucleotides read TGTGCCAGCAGCTTGGCCGCGGGAGCCCCTTACGAGCAGTACTTC.

The V call is TRBV9, the J call TRBJ2-5; 8 bases map to TRBD2. CDR3 length equals 15 residues. CDR1 and CDR2 from the germline V gene are SGDLS and YYNGEE. Losses at the gene ends were 0 bases for V and 5 bases for J; bases not matched to a gene: 6. The CDR3 spells CASSVGSGGDETQYF. CDR3 coding DNA: TGTGCCAGCAGCGTAGGGTCGGGAGGGGATGAGACCCAGTACTTC.

The chain couples TRBV5-4 to TRBJ1-5; D is ambiguous. The CDR3 contains 12 residues. V was pared by 2 bases and J by 5 bases, with 5 bases between. CDR1 is SGHNT, CDR2 YYREEE, per germline (reference sequence). The chain's CDR3 is CASSFLDQPQHF. In nucleotides, the CDR3 is TGTGCCAGCAGCTTCTTGGATCAGCCCCAGCATTTT.

This rearrangement joins TRBV9 to TRBJ2-5; 9 nucleotides align to TRBD2. The germline V gene has CDR1 SGDLS and CDR2 YYNGEE. The CDR3 is 16 amino acids. V trimming: 0 bases; J trimming: 3 bases; junction bases outside the gene matches: 6. CDR3: CASSVDASGIKETQYF. Written as DNA, the CDR3 is TGTGCCAGCAGCGTAGATGCTAGCGGGATTAAAGAGACCCAGTACTTC.

The chain recombines TRBV6-5 with TRBJ1-1, with TRBD1 identical over 7 bases. The CDR3 totals 15 residues. The V gene end was trimmed by 2 bases and the J gene end by 0 bases; junction bases not matched to a gene: 3. The germline V gene encodes CDR1 MNHEY and CDR2 SVGAGI. The CDR3 coding sequence is TGTGCCAGCAGTTACACAGGGGCCATGAACACTGAAGCTTTCTTT. It encodes CASSYTGAMNTEAFF.

In this sample, this clone turned up once. J is TRBJ2-7 and V is TRBV10-2, with 9 bases fitting TRBD1. CDR1 is WSHSY and CDR2 is SAAADI in the germline V gene. Trimming cost V 6 bases and J 1 base; bases outside gene matches: 1. The CDR3 runs 13 residues. The CDR3: CASRGQGSYEQYF. As DNA, the CDR3 is TGCGCCAGCAGGGGACAGGGTTCCTACGAGCAGTACTTC.

The chain carries TRBV10-3 and TRBJ2-7, with TRBD1 as a possible D gene (6 bases). This CDR3 has 14 amino acids. Germline CDR1 and CDR2: ENHRY and SYGVKD. The V end lost 7 bases, the J end lost 5 bases, and 18 bases lay between the germline ends. Here the CDR3 DNA reads TGTGCCATCATGGCGCAGGGGTTCAGCAACGAGCAGTACTTC. It yields the protein CAIMAQGFSNEQYF.

This chain connects TRBV10-3 to TRBJ2-3, with D tentatively TRBD1 (6 bases). This CDR3 has 12 amino acids. CDR1 ENHRY and CDR2 SYGVKD come from the germline V gene. V lost 0 bases and J 10 bases, leaving 8 bases between the germline ends. CDR3 sequence reads: CAISESPGAQYF. CDR3 coding DNA: TGTGCCATCAGTGAGTCGCCAGGGGCGCAGTATTTT.

This sequence joins TRBV5-6 and TRBJ1-1; D is uncertain. V gave up 1 base and J gave up 4 bases, with 11 bases separating them. The V gene's germline CDR1 is SGHDT and CDR2 YYEEEE. The CDR3 sequence is 14 residues long. The CDR3 bases are TGTGCCAGCAGCTTGAGGGCAGGTAGCACTGAAGCTTTCTTT. It codes for CASSLRAGSTEAFF.

The rearrangement joins TRBV19 to TRBJ1-1; possibly TRBD1 for D (6 bases). V was shortened by 5 bases and J by 2 bases, with 18 bases between the two germline ends. Germline V gene lookup returns CDR1 LNHDA and CDR2 SQIVND (reference sequence). This CDR3 has 16 amino acids. The CDR3 protein is CASSLRSGALNTEAFF. The CDR3 DNA reads as TGTGCCAGTAGTCTCCGCTCAGGGGCCCTAAACACTGAAGCTTTCTTT. The variable domain in full, completed from reference TRBV19 and TRBJ1-1, reads DGGITQSPKYLFRKEGQNVTLSCEQNLNHDAMYWYRQDPGQGLRLIYYSQIVNDFQKGDIAEGYSVSREKKESFPLTVTSAQKNPTAFYLCASSLRSGALNTEAFFGQGTRLTVV.

This sequence joins TRBV5-8 and TRBJ2-1, with D hard to call. Germline values: CDR1 SGHTS, CDR2 YDEGEE. This CDR3 region has 14 residues. Trimming removed 5 bases at V and 8 bases at J, with 17 bases between. The CDR3 is CASSLRLRGDEQFF. For the CDR3, the DNA is TGTGCCAGCAGTCTCCGGCTACGAGGCGATGAGCAGTTCTTC.

The sample holds one count of this clone. The genes are TRBV7-9 and TRBJ1-2; tentatively, D is TRBD1 (5 bases). Per the germline V gene, CDR1 is SEHNR and CDR2 is FQNEAQ (reference sequence). V lost 2 bases to trimming and J lost 7 bases, with 11 bases between them. The CDR3 length is 13 residues. The DNA of the CDR3 is TGTGCCAGCAGCTTACCCCAGGGTGCTGGCTACACCTTC. This codes for CASSLPQGAGYTF.

The chain combines TRBV7-3 with TRBJ2-5, with D uncertain. The germline V gene encodes CDR1 SGHTA and CDR2 FQGTGA. CDR3 size: 17 residues. Trimming removed 5 bases from V and 1 base from J, with 20 bases in between. The CDR3 DNA reads as TGTGCCAGCAGCCCAGAGCCCTTAGGAAAGGGCCAAGAGACCCAGTACTTC. It translates to CASSPEPLGKGQETQYF.

A note on this clone: Sequence at one end of the junction differs from germline and may be a read error. The chain combines TRBV10-2 with TRBJ2-3, with D tentatively TRBD1 (6 bases). Germline V gene data show CDR1 as WSHSY and CDR2 as SAAADI. The CDR3 has 15 amino acids. The CDR3, as DNA: TGCGCCAGCCGTGAGTGGGACAAGAGCACAGATACGCAGTATTTT. This codes for CASREWDKSTDTQYF.

The chain recombines TRBV28 with TRBJ1-1, with D perhaps TRBD1 (5 bases). The CDR3 covers 11 residues. Trimming took off 6 bases at V and 11 bases at J, with 13 bases between the two ends. Per germline, CDR1 MDHEN and CDR2 SYDVKM. The CDR3 reads CASRTSRGAFF. As DNA, the CDR3 is TGTGCCAGCAGAACCTCCCGGGGGGCTTTCTTT.

This clone was seen once. The CDR3 DNA reads as TGTGCCAGCAGTGATTGGGACAGCTATGGCTACACCTTC. Amino acids: CASSDWDSYGYTF. This chain uses TRBV2 with TRBJ1-2; 7 positions match TRBD1. The CDR3 runs 13 residues. CDR1 SNHLY and CDR2 FYNNEI come from the germline V gene. The trim removed 3 bases at V and 4 bases at J, leaving 2 bases unmatched. The full variable domain, its missing parts supplied by reference TRBV2 and TRBJ1-2, is EPEVTQTPSHQVTQMGQEVILRCVPISNHLYFYWYRQILGQKVEFLVSFYNNEISEKSEIFDDQFSVERPDGSNFTLKIRSTKLEDSAMYFCASSDWDSYGYTFGSGTRLTVV.

V gene TRBV5-8 combines with J gene TRBJ2-7; 10 bases fit TRBD2. The germline gives CDR1 SGHTS, CDR2 YDEGEE. Trimming removed 0 bases from V and 4 bases from J; junction bases left unmatched: 16. There are 19 residues in the CDR3. CDR3 sequence (DNA): TGTGCCAGCAGCTTGGTAGGCAGGCTAGCGGGAGTGTCTGCGTACGAGCAGTACTTC. Amino acid sequence: CASSLVGRLAGVSAYEQYF.

The chain carries TRBV18 and TRBJ1-4; D gene ambiguous. Germline loops: CDR1 KGHSH, CDR2 LQKENI. CDR3 size: 15 residues. The ends were cut back, 3 bases at V and 0 bases at J, with 8 bases in the middle. The CDR3 bases are TGTGCCAGCTCACCCGGATGGACAACTAATGAAAAACTGTTTTTT. Residues: CASSPGWTTNEKLFF.